This entry features one TCR beta chain sequence. What it binds is unknown. The sample originates from a study of CD8 T cells in ankylosing spondylitis. Study findings and constraints: The study identified a TCR beta motif of several highly homologous variants that appeared characteristic of ankylosing spondylitis blood.

TCRdb reprocessed the 5' RACE reads via MiXCR and lists one record per CDR3 protein. The sample has hundreds of thousands of distinct CDR3 sequences; more than 15% are singletons. V lost 5 bases, J lost 4 bases, and 11 bases lay in between. Germline CDR1 is LNHNV and CDR2 is YYDKDF (reference sequence). The length of the CDR3 is 14 residues. Sequenced input: blood, either unsorted or a sorted T cell fraction (not recorded which). This clonotype originated in a male donor with ankylosing spondylitis. The chain combines TRBV15 with TRBJ2-2; D is possibly TRBD2 (5 bases). CDR3 nucleotides: TGTGCCACCAGCCCCGGACTCGGCACCGGGGAGCTGTTTTTT. Its translation: CATSPGLGTGELFF.